These 29 T cell receptor beta chains were all obtained from the same sample, sequenced in a study of blood T cell repertoires in COVID-19. Here immunoSEQ multiplex PCR was the method, and the copy in TCRdb shows in-frame clones only, minus some. The sample lists roughly 80,000 clones, 65% to 85% occurring once. The sequenced sample consisted of peripheral blood. These receptors all stem from a man aged 45-65 years with acute or convalescent COVID-19.

The genes are TRBV4-3 and TRBJ2-1, with 8 nucleotides matching TRBD2. The CDR3 sequence is 16 residues long. The ends lost 3 bases at V and 4 bases at J; junction bases unmatched: 8. The germline gives CDR1 LGHNA, CDR2 YSLEER. CDR3 DNA: TGCGCCAGCAGCCAGGAAGTAGCGGGGTCTTACAATGAGCAGTTCTTC. It yields the protein CASSQEVAGSYNEQFF.

The chain is built from TRBV5-1 and TRBJ1-6, with 11 bases fitting TRBD1. The CDR3 is made up of 14 amino acids. With 7 bases clipped from V and 10 bases from J, the junction kept 7 bases outside the gene matches. Germline V gene lookup returns CDR1 SGHRS and CDR2 YFSETQ. CDR3 amino acids: CASGQGALGSPLHF. The DNA of the CDR3 is TGCGCCAGCGGACAGGGGGCTCTGGGGTCACCCCTCCACTTT. Combining the CDR3 with reference TRBV5-1 and TRBJ1-6 gives the whole variable domain KAGVTQTPRYLIKTRGQQVTLSCSPISGHRSVSWYQQTPGQGLQFLFEYFSETQRNKGNFPGRFSGRQFSNSRSEMNVSTLELGDSALYLCASGQGALGSPLHFGNGTRLTVT.

The genes are TRBV6-5 and TRBJ1-1; TRBD1 is a possible D gene (6 bases). CDR1 MNHEY and CDR2 SVGAGI come from the germline V gene. The CDR3 extends over 13 amino acids. V gave up 0 bases and J gave up 10 bases, with 12 bases separating them. The CDR3 loop is CASSYSTGTGAFF. The CDR3 nucleotides are TGTGCCAGCAGTTACTCAACAGGGACCGGAGCTTTCTTT.

V gene TRBV7-9 combines with J gene TRBJ2-7; no reliable D call. The V gene lost 1 base and the J gene lost 3 bases, with 22 bases spanning the gap. Germline V gene lookup returns CDR1 SEHNR and CDR2 FQNEAQ (reference sequence). The CDR3 consists of 18 residues. This CDR3 is CASSLGVGDGHKNYEQYF. CDR3 DNA: TGTGCCAGCAGCTTAGGGGTTGGAGACGGCCACAAGAACTACGAGCAGTACTTC.

The chain links TRBV7-8 to TRBJ2-7, with 10 bases matching TRBD2. Germline lookup yields CDR1 SGHVS and CDR2 FQNEAQ. The trim removed 5 bases at V and 3 bases at J, leaving 7 bases unmatched. The CDR3 has 15 amino acids. The CDR3 nucleotides read TGTGCCAGCAGCCGGCCGGGACTAGCGATCTACGAGCAGTACTTC. Its protein product is CASSRPGLAIYEQYF.

V and J are TRBV6-5 and TRBJ2-7; D possibly corresponds to TRBD1 (6 bases). CDR1 and CDR2 (germline): MNHEY, SVGAGI. CDR3 length: 13 residues. V gave up 7 bases and J gave up 3 bases, with 13 bases separating them. The CDR3, as DNA: TGTGCCAGCACCGCCGGGACACTCTACGAGCAGTACTTC. As protein: CASTAGTLYEQYF.

This clone was seen only a few times. Relative to the germline gene, one junction end is altered; a read error may explain this. The chain combines TRBV4-3 with TRBJ1-3; 7 nucleotides line up with TRBD1. Germline V lookup: CDR1 LGHNA, CDR2 YSLEER. The CDR3 length is 15 residues. The DNA of the CDR3 is TGCGCCAGCAGCAAAGAGACAGGGCCTGGAAACACCATATATTTT. Translated: CASSKETGPGNTIYF.

V and J are TRBV5-1 and TRBJ1-2; D not resolved. Trimming left V 4 bases short and J 2 bases short, with 12 bases between. Germline CDR1 is SGHRS and CDR2 is YFSETQ. The CDR3 contains 14 residues. CDR3 sequence reads: CASSMTDKNYGYTF. CDR3 nucleotides: TGCGCCAGCAGCATGACCGACAAGAACTATGGCTACACCTTC.

This rearrangement joins TRBV9 to TRBJ1-3; D remains ambiguous. The CDR3 runs to 15 residues. V lost 0 bases to trimming and J lost 2 bases, with 9 bases between them. Germline V lookup: CDR1 SGDLS, CDR2 YYNGEE. The CDR3, as DNA: TGTGCCAGCAGCGTAGGCGGTCTAGCTGGAAACACCATATATTTT. Encoded protein: CASSVGGLAGNTIYF.

The chain joins TRBV3-1 (or the pseudogene TRBV3-2) to TRBJ2-1, with D unresolved. Germline CDR1 is LGHDT and CDR2 is YNNKEL (reference sequence). The V and J ends lost 7 bases and 8 bases respectively, with 15 bases between them. CDR3 length: 13 amino acids. This chain's CDR3 is CASKLRWSDEQFF. The DNA for the CDR3 is TGTGCCAGCAAACTCCGGTGGAGCGATGAGCAGTTCTTC.

The V gene is TRBV12-3 or TRBV12-4, the J gene TRBJ1-2; 7 positions agree with TRBD1. V gave up 5 bases and J gave up 4 bases; unmatched junction bases: 4. The CDR3 loop spans 13 amino acids. The CDR3 region has the DNA TGTGCCAGCAGTCCAACAGGGGTCTATGGCTACACCTTC. Amino acid sequence: CASSPTGVYGYTF.

The chain uses TRBV6-5 and TRBJ2-3, with unresolved D. This CDR3 is built from 13 residues. Germline V lookup: CDR1 MNHEY, CDR2 SVGAGI. Trimming stripped 8 bases from V and 2 bases from J, with 11 bases between. The CDR3 sequence: CASLDSNTDTQYF. The CDR3 DNA sequence: TGTGCCAGCCTTGACTCGAACACAGATACGCAGTATTTT.

The V gene is TRBV3-1 (or the pseudogene TRBV3-2), the J gene TRBJ1-4, with 9 bases lining up with TRBD1. The CDR3 spans 13 residues. V lost 8 bases, J lost 8 bases, and 6 bases stayed unmatched. CDR1 and CDR2 (germline): LGHDT, YNNKEL (reference sequence). CDR3: CASGGTGREKLFF. Here the CDR3 DNA reads TGTGCCAGCGGGGGGACAGGGCGGGAAAAACTGTTTTTT.

This clone was counted between two and nine times. The chain recombines TRBV7-2 with TRBJ1-1; 8 bases line up with TRBD1. The ends lost 4 bases at V and 4 bases at J; junction bases unmatched: 8. This CDR3 region has 15 residues. CDR1 and CDR2 (germline): SGHTA, FQGNSA. The CDR3 bases are TGTGCCAGCAGCTCGGACAGGGCGGTGGGCACTGAAGCTTTCTTT. Protein: CASSSDRAVGTEAFF. The variable domain in full, completed from reference TRBV7-2 and TRBJ1-1, reads GAGVSQSPSNKVTEKGKDVELRCDPISGHTALYWYRQSLGQGLEFLIYFQGNSAPDKSGLPSDRFSAERTGGSVSTLTIQRTQQEDSAVYLCASSSDRAVGTEAFFGQGTRLTVV.

The CDR3 here is CASGLGDTGELFF. For the CDR3, the DNA is TGTGCCAGCGGCCTAGGCGACACCGGGGAGCTGTTTTTT. This chain joins TRBV9 and TRBJ2-2; D is uncertain. Germline V lookup: CDR1 SGDLS, CDR2 YYNGEE. The CDR3 has 13 residues. Deletions cut 7 bases from V and 3 bases from J, with 10 bases between.

The chain is built from TRBV19 and TRBJ2-7; TRBD2 matches 7 bases. The CDR3 is made up of 14 amino acids. V lost 1 base and J lost 4; bases outside the gene matches: 4. Germline CDR1 reads LNHDA; CDR2 reads SQIVND (reference sequence). The CDR3 sequence: CASSIGEGRYEQYF. The CDR3 DNA reads as TGTGCCAGTAGTATAGGGGAGGGAAGGTACGAGCAGTACTTC.

The chain carries TRBV5-1 and TRBJ1-2; D is ambiguous. The V gene's germline CDR1 is SGHRS and CDR2 YFSETQ. The V and J ends lost 0 bases and 4 bases respectively, with 16 bases between them. The CDR3 length is 16 residues. This CDR3 is CASSLVVAGVGYGYTF. The CDR3 DNA follows: TGCGCCAGCAGCTTGGTTGTCGCGGGAGTTGGCTATGGCTACACCTTC.

This clone came up a few times. The chain links TRBV18 to TRBJ1-4; TRBD1 matches at 9 bases. The V segment lost 6 bases and the J segment 5 bases; nucleotides outside the gene matches: 10. Per the germline V gene, CDR1 is KGHSH and CDR2 is LQKENI. There are 16 residues in the CDR3. CDR3 DNA: TGTGCCAGCTCTCCCCGGGACAGGGTCCAGAATGAAAAACTGTTTTTT. This gives the protein CASSPRDRVQNEKLFF.

The CDR3 reads CASSESGLVEGFGQPQHF. For the CDR3, the DNA is TGTGCCAGCAGTGAATCGGGCTTGGTGGAGGGGTTCGGTCAGCCCCAGCATTTT. The chain joins TRBV25-1 to TRBJ1-5, with TRBD1 as a possible D gene (5 bases). Trimming pared 1 base from V and 6 bases from J, leaving 22 bases between. This CDR3 is built from 18 residues. Per germline, CDR1 MGHDK and CDR2 SYGVNS.

This clone was detected only a few times. This chain links TRBV9 with TRBJ1-3; TRBD1 aligns across 9 bases. V lost 0 bases to trimming and J lost 4 bases; unmatched junction nucleotides: 5. This CDR3 region has 16 residues. In germline, CDR1 is SGDLS, CDR2 YYNGEE. The CDR3 region is CASSVGGQGAGNTIYF. The CDR3 bases are TGTGCCAGCAGCGTAGGGGGACAGGGTGCCGGAAACACCATATATTTT.

Comment on this clone: The sample contains more than one DNA sequence encoding this CDR3. V and J are TRBV11-2 and TRBJ1-6; D gene uncertain. This CDR3 region has 14 residues. Trimming stripped 1 base from V and 7 bases from J, with 8 bases between. Germline V gene lookup returns CDR1 SGHAT and CDR2 FQNNGV. The CDR3 here is CASSLGRENSPLHF. CDR3 nucleotide sequence: TGTGCCAGCAGCTTAGGACGGGAGAATTCACCCCTCCACTTT.

The gene calls are TRBV3-1 (or the pseudogene TRBV3-2) and TRBJ1-1; possible D gene TRBD1, 5 bases. V lost 1 base to trimming and J lost 2 bases, with 11 bases between them. The CDR3 covers 15 residues. Germline CDR1 and CDR2: LGHDT and YNNKEL (reference sequence). The CDR3 DNA follows: TGTGCCAGCAGCCAAGCGCAGGGAGGAAACACTGAAGCTTTCTTT. Protein: CASSQAQGGNTEAFF.

The V gene is TRBV7-9, the J gene TRBJ1-1, with D tentatively TRBD1 (5 bases). The CDR3 is 14 residues long. CDR1 SEHNR and CDR2 FQNEAQ come from the germline V gene (reference sequence). V was trimmed by 5 bases and J by 1 base, leaving 11 bases between them. CDR3 DNA: TGTGCCAGCAGCCGTACAGGAACGAACACTGAAGCTTTCTTT. It codes for CASSRTGTNTEAFF. Filled out from reference TRBV7-9 and TRBJ1-1, the complete variable domain reads DTGVSQNPRHKITKRGQNVTFRCDPISEHNRLYWYRQTLGQGPEFLTYFQNEAQLEKSRLLSDRFSAERPKGSFSTLEIQRTEQGDSAMYLCASSRTGTNTEAFFGQGTRLTVV.

The chain couples TRBV20-1 to TRBJ2-3; TRBD2 matches 8 bases. Unmatched junction bases numbered 5, after V lost 3 bases and J lost 3 bases. Germline assignment: CDR1 DFQATT and CDR2 SNEGSKA (reference sequence). This CDR3 region has 14 residues. The CDR3 DNA is TGCAGTGCTAGTGGACGGGAGGGGACAGATACGCAGTATTTT. Protein: CSASGREGTDTQYF.

The gene calls are TRBV19 and TRBJ1-1; maybe TRBD1 (5 bases). The CDR3 runs 13 residues. The germline CDR1 and CDR2 sequences are LNHDA and SQIVND (reference sequence). V shed 2 bases and J shed 7 bases, with 11 bases lying between them. CDR3 protein: CASSIPRVGEAFF. The CDR3 nucleotides are TGTGCCAGTAGTATACCCAGGGTGGGTGAAGCTTTCTTT.

The chain employs TRBV7-2 and TRBJ1-3; possibly TRBD1 for D (5 bases). The germline V gene encodes CDR1 SGHTA and CDR2 FQGNSA. Trimming shortened V by 5 bases and J by 5 bases, and 16 bases separated the two germline ends. The CDR3 runs 15 residues. CDR3 amino acids: CASSPNQGLRNTIYF. The CDR3 coding sequence is TGTGCCAGCAGCCCTAACCAGGGTTTACGAAACACCATATATTTT.

The V gene is TRBV6-5, the J gene TRBJ2-3, with D possibly matching TRBD2 (6 bases). Per germline, CDR1 MNHEY and CDR2 SVGAGI. Deletions cut 7 bases from V and 4 bases from J, with 9 bases between. This CDR3 region has 12 residues. The CDR3 sequence: CASTSVADTQYF. In DNA form, the CDR3 reads TGTGCCAGCACTAGCGTGGCAGATACGCAGTATTTT.

J is TRBJ1-1 and V is TRBV19; D is uncertain. The length of the CDR3 is 13 residues. V lost 5 bases and J lost 1, with 8 bases in between. The germline CDR1 and CDR2 sequences are LNHDA and SQIVND (reference sequence). This CDR3 is CASSYNPNTEAFF. The DNA of the CDR3 is TGTGCCAGTAGTTACAATCCGAACACTGAAGCTTTCTTT.

The chain couples TRBV9 to TRBJ1-2; D not resolved. V shed 0 bases and J shed 0 bases, with 9 bases lying between them. The CDR3 has 15 residues. Germline V lookup: CDR1 SGDLS, CDR2 YYNGEE. In DNA form, the CDR3 reads TGTGCCAGCAGCGTAGGGAACGGGGCTAACTATGGCTACACCTTC. Residues: CASSVGNGANYGYTF.